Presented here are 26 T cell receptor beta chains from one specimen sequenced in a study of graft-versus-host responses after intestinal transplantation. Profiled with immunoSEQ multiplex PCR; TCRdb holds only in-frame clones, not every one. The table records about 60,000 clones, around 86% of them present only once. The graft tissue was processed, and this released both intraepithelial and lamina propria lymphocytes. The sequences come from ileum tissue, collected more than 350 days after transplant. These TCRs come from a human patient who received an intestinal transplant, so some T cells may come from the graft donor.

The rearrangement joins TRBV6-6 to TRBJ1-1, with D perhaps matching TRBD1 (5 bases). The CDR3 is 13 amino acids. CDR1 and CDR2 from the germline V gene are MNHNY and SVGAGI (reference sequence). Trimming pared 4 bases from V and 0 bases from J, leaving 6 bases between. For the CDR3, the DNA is TGTGCCAGCAGTTCAGGGCTGAACACTGAAGCTTTCTTT. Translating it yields CASSSGLNTEAFF.

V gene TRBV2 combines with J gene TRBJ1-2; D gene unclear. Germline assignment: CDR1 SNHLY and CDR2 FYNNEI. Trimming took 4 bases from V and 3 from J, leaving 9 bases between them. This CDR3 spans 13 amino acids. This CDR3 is CASSVEADYGYTF. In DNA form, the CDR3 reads TGTGCCAGCAGTGTCGAGGCAGACTATGGCTACACCTTC.

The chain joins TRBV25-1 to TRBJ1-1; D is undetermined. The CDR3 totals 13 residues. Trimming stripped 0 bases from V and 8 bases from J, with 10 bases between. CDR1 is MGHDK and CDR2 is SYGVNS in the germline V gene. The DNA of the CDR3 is TGTGCCAGCAGTGAATACTTCGGGAAGGAAGCTTTCTTT. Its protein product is CASSEYFGKEAFF.

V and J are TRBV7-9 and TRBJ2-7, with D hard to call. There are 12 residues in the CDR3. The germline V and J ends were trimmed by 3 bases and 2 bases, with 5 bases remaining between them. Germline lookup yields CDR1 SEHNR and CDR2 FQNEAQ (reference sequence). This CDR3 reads CASSFPAYEQYF. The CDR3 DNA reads TGTGCCAGCAGCTTTCCGGCCTACGAGCAGTACTTC.

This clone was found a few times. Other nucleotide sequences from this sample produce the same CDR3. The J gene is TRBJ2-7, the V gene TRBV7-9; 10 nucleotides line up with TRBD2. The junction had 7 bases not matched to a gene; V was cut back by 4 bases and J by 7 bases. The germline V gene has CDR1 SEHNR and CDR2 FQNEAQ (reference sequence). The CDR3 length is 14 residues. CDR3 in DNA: TGTGCCAGCAGCTCCAGCGGGGGGGCCGGGGAGCAGTACTTC. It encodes CASSSSGGAGEQYF.

The CDR3 reads CATTIGLAGYNEQFF. The CDR3 coding sequence is TGTGCCACGACGATCGGGCTAGCGGGGTACAATGAGCAGTTCTTC. This chain connects TRBV11-2 to TRBJ2-1; 9 positions agree with TRBD2. The CDR3 is made up of 15 amino acids. The J segment lost 4 bases and the V segment lost 10 bases, leaving 11 bases of the junction unmatched. CDR1 SGHAT and CDR2 FQNNGV come from the germline V gene. The variable domain in full, with the rest retrieved from reference TRBV11-2 and TRBJ2-1, is EAGVAQSPRYKIIEKRQSVAFWCNPISGHATLYWYQQILGQGPKLLIQFQNNGVVDDSQLPKDRFSAERLKGVDSTLKIQPAKLEDSAVYLCATTIGLAGYNEQFFGPGTRLTVL.

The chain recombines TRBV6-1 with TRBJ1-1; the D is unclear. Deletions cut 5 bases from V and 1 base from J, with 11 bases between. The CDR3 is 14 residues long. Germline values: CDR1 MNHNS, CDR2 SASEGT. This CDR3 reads CASSPLDGNTEAFF. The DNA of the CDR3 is TGTGCCAGCAGTCCCTTGGACGGGAACACTGAAGCTTTCTTT.

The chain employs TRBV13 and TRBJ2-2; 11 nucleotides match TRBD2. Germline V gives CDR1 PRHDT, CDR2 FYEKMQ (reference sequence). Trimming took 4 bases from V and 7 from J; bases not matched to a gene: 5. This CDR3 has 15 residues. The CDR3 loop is CASSYPTSGDGELFF. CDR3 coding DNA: TGTGCCAGCAGCTACCCGACTAGCGGGGACGGGGAGCTGTTTTTT.

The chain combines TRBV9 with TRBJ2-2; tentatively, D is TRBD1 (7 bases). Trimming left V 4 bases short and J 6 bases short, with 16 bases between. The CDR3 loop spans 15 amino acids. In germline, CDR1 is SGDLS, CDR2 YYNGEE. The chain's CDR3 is CASSPEGRGAGELFF. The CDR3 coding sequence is TGTGCCAGCAGCCCCGAGGGCAGGGGGGCCGGGGAGCTGTTTTTT.

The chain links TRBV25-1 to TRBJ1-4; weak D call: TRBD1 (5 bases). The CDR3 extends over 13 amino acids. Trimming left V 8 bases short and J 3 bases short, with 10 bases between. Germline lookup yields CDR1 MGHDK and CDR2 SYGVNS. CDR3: CASGGVSNEKLFF. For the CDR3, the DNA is TGTGCCAGCGGGGGTGTATCTAATGAAAAACTGTTTTTT.

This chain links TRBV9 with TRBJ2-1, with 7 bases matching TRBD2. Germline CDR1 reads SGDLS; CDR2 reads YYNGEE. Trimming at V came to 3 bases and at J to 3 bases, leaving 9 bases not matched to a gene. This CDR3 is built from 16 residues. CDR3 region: CASSGEEAGLYNEQFF. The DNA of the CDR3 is TGTGCCAGCAGCGGCGAGGAAGCGGGACTCTACAATGAGCAGTTCTTC.

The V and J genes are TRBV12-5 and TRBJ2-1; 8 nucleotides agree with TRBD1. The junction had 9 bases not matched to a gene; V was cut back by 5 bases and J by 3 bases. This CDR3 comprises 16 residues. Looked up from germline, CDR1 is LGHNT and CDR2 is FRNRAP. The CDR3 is CASGPRTGNGYNEQFF. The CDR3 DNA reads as TGTGCTAGTGGTCCCCGGACAGGGAACGGCTACAATGAGCAGTTCTTC.

CDR3 DNA sequence: TGCGCCAGCAGCTACCCGGGGGCAGGGACTGAAGCTTTCTTT. This gives the protein CASSYPGAGTEAFF. The rearrangement uses TRBV5-1 and TRBJ1-1; possibly TRBD1 for D (6 bases). CDR1 SGHRS and CDR2 YFSETQ come from the germline V gene. The CDR3 sequence is 14 residues long. The germline V and J ends were trimmed by 3 bases and 5 bases, with 14 bases remaining between them.

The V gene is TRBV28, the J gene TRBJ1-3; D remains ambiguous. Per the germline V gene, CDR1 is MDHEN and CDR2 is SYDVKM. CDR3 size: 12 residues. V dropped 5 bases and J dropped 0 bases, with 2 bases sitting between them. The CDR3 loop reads CASSLSGNTIYF. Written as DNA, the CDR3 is TGTGCCAGCAGTCTCTCTGGAAACACCATATATTTT. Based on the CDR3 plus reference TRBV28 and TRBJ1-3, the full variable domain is DVKVTQSSRYLVKRTGEKVFLECVQDMDHENMFWYRQDPGLGLRLIYFSYDVKMKEKGDIPEGYSVSREKKERFSLILESASTNQTSMYLCASSLSGNTIYFGEGSWLTVV.

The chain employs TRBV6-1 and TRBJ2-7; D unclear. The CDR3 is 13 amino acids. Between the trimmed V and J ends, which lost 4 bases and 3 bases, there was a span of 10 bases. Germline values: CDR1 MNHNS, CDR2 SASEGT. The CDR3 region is CASSGVVYYEQYF. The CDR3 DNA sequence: TGTGCCAGCAGTGGGGTGGTATACTACGAGCAGTACTTC.

The CDR3 region is CASSYSRGGNTEAFF. The CDR3 DNA is TGTGCCAGCAGTTACTCGAGGGGAGGAAACACTGAAGCTTTCTTT. The chain recombines TRBV6-5 with TRBJ1-1, with D perhaps TRBD1 (5 bases). The CDR3 runs 15 residues. Trimming pared 0 bases from V and 2 bases from J, leaving 10 bases between. Germline assignment: CDR1 MNHEY and CDR2 SVGAGI.

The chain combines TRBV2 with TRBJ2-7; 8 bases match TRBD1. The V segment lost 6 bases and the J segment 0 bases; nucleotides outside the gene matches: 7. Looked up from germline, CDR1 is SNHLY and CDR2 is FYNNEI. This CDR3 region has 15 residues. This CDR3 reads CASSLDRGVSYEQYF. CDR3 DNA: TGTGCCAGCAGCTTAGACAGGGGCGTCTCCTACGAGCAGTACTTC. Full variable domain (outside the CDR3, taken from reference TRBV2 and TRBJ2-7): EPEVTQTPSHQVTQMGQEVILRCVPISNHLYFYWYRQILGQKVEFLVSFYNNEISEKSEIFDDQFSVERPDGSNFTLKIRSTKLEDSAMYFCASSLDRGVSYEQYFGPGTRLTVT.

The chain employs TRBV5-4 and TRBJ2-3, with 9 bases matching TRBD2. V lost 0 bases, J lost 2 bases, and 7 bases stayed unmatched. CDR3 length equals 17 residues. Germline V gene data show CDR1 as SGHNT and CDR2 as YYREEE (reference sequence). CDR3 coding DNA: TGTGCCAGCAGCTTGGATTCTAGCGGGGTAATCACAGATACGCAGTATTTT. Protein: CASSLDSSGVITDTQYF.

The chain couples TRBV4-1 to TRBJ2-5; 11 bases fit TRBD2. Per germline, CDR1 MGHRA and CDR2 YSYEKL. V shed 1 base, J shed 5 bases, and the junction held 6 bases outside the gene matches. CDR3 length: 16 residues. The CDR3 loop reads CASSQALAGGIETQYF. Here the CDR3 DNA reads TGCGCCAGCAGCCAAGCGCTAGCGGGGGGAATTGAGACCCAGTACTTC.

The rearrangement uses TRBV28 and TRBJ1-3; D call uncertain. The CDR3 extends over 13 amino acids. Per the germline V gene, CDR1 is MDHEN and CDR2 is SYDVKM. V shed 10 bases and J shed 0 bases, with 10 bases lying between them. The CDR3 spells CAISGYSGNTIYF. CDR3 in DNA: TGTGCCATTTCGGGGTACTCTGGAAACACCATATATTTT.

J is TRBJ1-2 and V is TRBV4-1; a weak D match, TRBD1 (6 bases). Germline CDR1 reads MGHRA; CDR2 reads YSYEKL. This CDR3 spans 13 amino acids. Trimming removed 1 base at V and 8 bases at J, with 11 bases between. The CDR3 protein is CASSQVIDRGYTF. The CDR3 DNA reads TGCGCCAGCAGCCAAGTTATCGACAGGGGCTACACCTTC.

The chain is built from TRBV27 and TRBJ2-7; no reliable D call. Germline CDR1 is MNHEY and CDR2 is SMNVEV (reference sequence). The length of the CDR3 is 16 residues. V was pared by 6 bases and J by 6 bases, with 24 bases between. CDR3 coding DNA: TGTGCCAGCAGCCTGACCTCGGGCCCCTTGGTGCTCGAGCAGTACTTC. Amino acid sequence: CASSLTSGPLVLEQYF.

The CDR3 bases are TGCGCCAGCAGCTTGTCACCGCAGGGGGGTTACGAGCAGTACTTC. Its protein product is CASSLSPQGGYEQYF. The rearrangement links TRBV5-1 to TRBJ2-7; D is possibly TRBD1 (7 bases). The CDR3 contains 15 residues. Germline CDR1 is SGHRS and CDR2 is YFSETQ. The V gene lost 1 base and the J gene lost 4 bases, with 15 bases spanning the gap.

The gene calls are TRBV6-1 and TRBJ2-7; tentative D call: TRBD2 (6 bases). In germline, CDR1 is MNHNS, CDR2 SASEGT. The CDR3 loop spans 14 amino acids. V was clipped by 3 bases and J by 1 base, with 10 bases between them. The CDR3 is CASSEISGSYEQYF. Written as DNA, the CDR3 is TGTGCCAGCAGTGAGATTAGCGGATCCTACGAGCAGTACTTC.

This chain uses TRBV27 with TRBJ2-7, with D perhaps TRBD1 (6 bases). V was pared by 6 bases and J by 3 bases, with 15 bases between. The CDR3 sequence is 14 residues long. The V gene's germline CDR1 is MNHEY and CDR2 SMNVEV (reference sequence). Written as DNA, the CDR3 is TGTGCCAGCAGCAAAGTAACAGGGTTCTACGAGCAGTACTTC. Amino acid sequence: CASSKVTGFYEQYF.

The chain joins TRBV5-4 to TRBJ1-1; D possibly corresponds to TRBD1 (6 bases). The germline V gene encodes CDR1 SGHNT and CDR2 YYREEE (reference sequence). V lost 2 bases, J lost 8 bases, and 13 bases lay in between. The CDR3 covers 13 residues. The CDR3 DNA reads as TGTGCCAGCAGCTTTCAGGGGAAGATGGAAGCTTTCTTT. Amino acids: CASSFQGKMEAFF.